Each of the 27 T cell receptor beta chains below was sequenced from the same sample in a study of blood T cell repertoires in COVID-19. Sequencing used immunoSEQ multiplex PCR; TCRdb keeps in-frame clones, though not all of them. The table lists around 150,000 clones, 65% to 85% of them singletons. Sequencing was carried out using peripheral blood. These receptors were collected from a woman at least 80 years old with acute or convalescent COVID-19.

The chain is built from TRBV5-6 and TRBJ1-6, with a possible D match to TRBD1 (6 bases). The germline gives CDR1 SGHDT, CDR2 YYEEEE. V lost 4 bases, J lost 11 bases, and 25 bases lay in between. This CDR3 region has 17 residues. The CDR3 protein is CASSLRFAGAGVAPLHF. The CDR3 coding sequence is TGTGCCAGCAGCCTTAGGTTCGCGGGGGCCGGGGTTGCACCCCTCCACTTT.

The V and J genes are TRBV5-4 and TRBJ2-7, with 11 nucleotides matching TRBD2. This CDR3 has 18 residues. Germline lookup yields CDR1 SGHNT and CDR2 YYREEE (reference sequence). Germline trimming cut 4 bases from V and 1 base from J; bases unmatched to any gene: 13. For the CDR3, the DNA is TGTGCCAGCAGCCATCACCCGTCCGGGACTAGCGGATCCTACGAGCAGTACTTC. Its protein is CASSHHPSGTSGSYEQYF. Filled out from reference TRBV5-4 and TRBJ2-7, the complete variable domain reads ETGVTQSPTHLIKTRGQQVTLRCSSQSGHNTVSWYQQALGQGPQFIFQYYREEENGRGNFPPRFSGLQFPNYSSELNVNALELDDSALYLCASSHHPSGTSGSYEQYFGPGTRLTVT.

The chain has TRBV7-2 and TRBJ2-7; 13 bases fit TRBD2. With V trimmed by 5 bases and J by 1 base, 5 bases remained unmatched. The CDR3 is 16 amino acids. Germline values: CDR1 SGHTA, CDR2 FQGNSA. The CDR3 DNA reads as TGTGCCAGCAGCCGTCGGACTAGCGGGAGTTCCTACGAGCAGTACTTC. Translating it yields CASSRRTSGSSYEQYF.

The CDR3 coding sequence is TGTGCCAGCAGTTTAAGCTCGGGGAGTTATGGCTACACCTTC. Protein sequence: CASSLSSGSYGYTF. The chain carries TRBV28 and TRBJ1-2; D remains unclear. The V end was cut by 2 bases, the J end by 5 bases, with 12 bases between. The CDR3 sequence is 14 residues long. Germline values: CDR1 MDHEN, CDR2 SYDVKM.

The chain carries TRBV7-3 and TRBJ2-3, with D tentatively TRBD2 (6 bases). CDR3 length equals 13 residues. Per germline, CDR1 SGHTA and CDR2 FQGTGA. Trimming took off 5 bases at V and 5 bases at J, with 11 bases between the two ends. The CDR3 loop is CASSLQGGDTQYF. CDR3 nucleotides: TGTGCCAGCAGCCTCCAGGGAGGAGATACGCAGTATTTT.

V gene TRBV5-1 combines with J gene TRBJ1-4; 10 positions agree with TRBD1. Germline V gives CDR1 SGHRS, CDR2 YFSETQ. Trimming at V came to 4 bases and at J to 3 bases, leaving 18 bases not matched to a gene. The CDR3 contains 20 residues. CDR3: CASSPSGPGQGKVANEKLFF. CDR3 sequence (DNA): TGCGCCAGCAGCCCGTCGGGTCCGGGACAGGGGAAAGTCGCTAATGAAAAACTGTTTTTT.

The V and J genes are TRBV18 and TRBJ2-4, with D uncertain. The V gene's germline CDR1 is KGHSH and CDR2 LQKENI. CDR3 length: 14 residues. V lost 2 bases to trimming and J lost 0 bases, with 5 bases between them. DNA of the CDR3: TGTGCCAGCTCACCAACGGTAGCCAAAAACATTCAGTACTTC. This encodes CASSPTVAKNIQYF. The full variable domain, with the rest looked up from reference TRBV18 and TRBJ2-4, is NAGVMQNPRHLVRRRGQEARLRCSPMKGHSHVYWYRQLPEEGLKFMVYLQKENIIDESGMPKERFSAEFPKEGPSILRIQQVVRGDSAAYFCASSPTVAKNIQYFGAGTRLSVL.

This chain joins TRBV3-1 (or the pseudogene TRBV3-2) and TRBJ2-7, with 8 bases identical to TRBD1. Germline values: CDR1 LGHDT, CDR2 YNNKEL (reference sequence). This CDR3 contains 14 residues. With V trimmed by 4 bases and J by 5 bases, 7 bases remained unmatched. The CDR3 DNA follows: TGTGCCAGCAGCCTTGGACAGGGTGTCCACGAGCAGTACTTC. It translates to CASSLGQGVHEQYF.

V gene TRBV5-4 combines with J gene TRBJ2-5, with 8 positions matching TRBD2. CDR1 is SGHNT, CDR2 YYREEE, per germline (reference sequence). V lost 4 bases to trimming and J lost 2 bases; unmatched junction nucleotides: 10. The CDR3 sequence is 16 residues long. The CDR3 sequence is CASSPVAGKAQETQYF. DNA of the CDR3: TGTGCCAGCAGCCCGGTAGCGGGGAAAGCACAAGAGACCCAGTACTTC.

V usage is TRBV7-2 and J usage is TRBJ2-1; D is unclear. The V gene lost 6 bases and the J gene lost 7 bases, with 13 bases spanning the gap. Germline lookup yields CDR1 SGHTA and CDR2 FQGNSA. There are 13 residues in the CDR3. The CDR3 reads CASSSPSVNEQFF. The CDR3 DNA follows: TGTGCCAGCAGTTCTCCCTCGGTAAATGAGCAGTTCTTC.

The V gene is TRBV6-1, the J gene TRBJ1-5; no clear D gene. Germline lookup yields CDR1 MNHNS and CDR2 SASEGT. This CDR3 has 14 amino acids. Trimming stripped 1 base from V and 9 bases from J, with 13 bases between. CDR3 DNA sequence: TGTGCCAGCAGTGAAGAACGGCGGCCCCTGCCCCAGCATTTT. It translates to CASSEERRPLPQHF.

This clone was detected once. The chain has TRBV7-3 and TRBJ2-1; 8 bases align to TRBD2. This CDR3 comprises 16 residues. Germline CDR1 and CDR2: SGHTA and FQGTGA. V was pared by 4 bases and J by 8 bases, with 13 bases of the junction left unmatched. DNA for the CDR3: TGTGCCAGCAGCTCCACCGGGACGGGGGGGCTCTATGAGCAGTTCTTC. It translates to CASSSTGTGGLYEQFF.

This rearrangement joins TRBV5-1 to TRBJ2-2; D is uncertain. Trimming took off 0 bases at V and 2 bases at J, with 5 bases between the two ends. The CDR3 totals 14 residues. CDR1 and CDR2 (germline): SGHRS, YFSETQ. CDR3 nucleotide sequence: TGCGCCAGCAGCTTGGACTCCAACACCGGGGAGCTGTTTTTT. It codes for CASSLDSNTGELFF.

V is TRBV5-1 and J is TRBJ1-4; 11 nucleotides align to TRBD1. The CDR3 contains 16 residues. Per the germline V gene, CDR1 is SGHRS and CDR2 is YFSETQ. Trimming at V came to 4 bases and at J to 6 bases, leaving 8 bases not matched to a gene. This CDR3 is CASSRSGQGADEKLFF. The CDR3 DNA reads as TGCGCCAGCAGCCGATCTGGACAGGGGGCGGATGAAAAACTGTTTTTT.

The chain uses TRBV5-6 and TRBJ2-1, with 11 bases fitting TRBD2. Germline V CDR1 and CDR2: SGHDT, YYEEEE. The CDR3 covers 18 residues. V lost 0 bases, J lost 6 bases, and 11 bases stayed unmatched. The CDR3 loop is CASSLGPGTSGVFNEQFF. In DNA, the CDR3 is TGTGCCAGCAGCTTGGGGCCCGGGACTAGCGGTGTTTTCAATGAGCAGTTCTTC. Filled out from reference TRBV5-6 and TRBJ2-1, the complete variable domain reads DAGVTQSPTHLIKTRGQQVTLRCSPKSGHDTVSWYQQALGQGPQFIFQYYEEEERQRGNFPDRFSGHQFPNYSSELNVNALLLGDSALYLCASSLGPGTSGVFNEQFFGPGTRLTVL.

The chain employs TRBV10-3 and TRBJ2-7; 9 positions match TRBD1. Trimming cost V 7 bases and J 2 bases; bases outside gene matches: 6. CDR1 ENHRY and CDR2 SYGVKD come from the germline V gene. CDR3 length equals 14 residues. CDR3 protein: CAIKLGQGPYEQYF. The CDR3 nucleotides read TGTGCCATCAAGCTGGGACAGGGTCCCTACGAGCAGTACTTC.

The J gene is TRBJ1-1, the V gene TRBV30, with a possible D match to TRBD1 (6 bases). Trimming stripped 0 bases from V and 3 bases from J, with 8 bases between. This CDR3 is built from 13 residues. CDR1 GTSNPN and CDR2 SVGIG come from the germline V gene (reference sequence). Written as DNA, the CDR3 is TGTGCCTGGAGTGTAGGGGGGGACACTGAAGCTTTCTTT. Translated: CAWSVGGDTEAFF.

This chain uses TRBV6-1 with TRBJ2-2; 8 bases agree with TRBD2. Germline trimming cut 0 bases from V and 7 bases from J; bases unmatched to any gene: 7. The CDR3 covers 16 residues. From germline, CDR1 is MNHNS and CDR2 SASEGT. DNA for the CDR3: TGTGCCAGCAGTGAAGCGACAGCGGGAGCGGGCGGGGAGCTGTTTTTT. Residues: CASSEATAGAGGELFF.

V gene TRBV19 combines with J gene TRBJ1-1; maybe TRBD1 (5 bases). Between the trimmed V and J ends, which lost 7 bases and 4 bases, there was a span of 19 bases. The CDR3 is 15 residues long. Per the germline V gene, CDR1 is LNHDA and CDR2 is SQIVND (reference sequence). Written as DNA, the CDR3 is TGTGCCAGTACCGACACCCTCGGGGGGTTCACTGAAGCTTTCTTT. As protein: CASTDTLGGFTEAFF.

V usage is TRBV5-1 and J usage is TRBJ1-1, with a weak D call TRBD1 (6 bases). V gave up 1 base and J gave up 5 bases, with 12 bases separating them. There are 14 residues in the CDR3. Germline-derived CDR1 and CDR2 are SGHRS and YFSETQ. CDR3 sequence (DNA): TGCGCCAGCAGCTTGACGGGGCAGGGGACTGAAGCTTTCTTT. It is translated as CASSLTGQGTEAFF.

This clone was detected only a few times. The rearrangement uses TRBV14 and TRBJ1-2; no reliable D call. V was trimmed by 1 base and J by 0 bases, leaving 6 bases between them. Germline assignment: CDR1 SGHDN and CDR2 FVKESK. This CDR3 is 14 amino acids long. CDR3 sequence reads: CASSQVAANYGYTF. DNA for the CDR3: TGTGCCAGCAGCCAAGTCGCGGCTAACTATGGCTACACCTTC. The complete variable domain, with remaining parts taken from reference TRBV14 and TRBJ1-2, reads EAGVTQFPSHSVIEKGQTVTLRCDPISGHDNLYWYRRVMGKEIKFLLHFVKESKQDESGMPNNRFLAERTGGTYSTLKVQPAELEDSGVYFCASSQVAANYGYTFGSGTRLTVV.

Only a few counts were recorded for this clone. The CDR3 bases are TGTGCCAGCAGTTTCGACAGGGGTTTCGATGAGCAGTTCTTC. Translation: CASSFDRGFDEQFF. This chain uses TRBV28 with TRBJ2-1, with 8 bases matching TRBD1. The V gene's germline CDR1 is MDHEN and CDR2 SYDVKM. This CDR3 is 14 amino acids long. J gave up 8 bases and V 3 bases, and 6 bases lay outside the gene matches. The full variable domain, with the rest looked up from reference TRBV28 and TRBJ2-1, is DVKVTQSSRYLVKRTGEKVFLECVQDMDHENMFWYRQDPGLGLRLIYFSYDVKMKEKGDIPEGYSVSREKKERFSLILESASTNQTSMYLCASSFDRGFDEQFFGPGTRLTVL.

The CDR3 DNA sequence: TGTGCCAGTAGTATACAGTGGAGCTCCTACGAGCAGTACTTC. This translates into CASSIQWSSYEQYF. The V and J genes are TRBV19 and TRBJ2-7; D is undetermined. Germline CDR1 reads LNHDA; CDR2 reads SQIVND (reference sequence). The CDR3 is made up of 14 amino acids. Trimming left V 2 bases short and J 0 bases short, with 8 bases between.

This clone was detected only a few times. The J gene is TRBJ1-2, the V gene TRBV6-5; TRBD1 is a possible D gene (6 bases). V shed 5 bases and J shed 7 bases, with 11 bases lying between them. CDR3 length: 12 amino acids. Germline V gene data show CDR1 as MNHEY and CDR2 as SVGAGI. For the CDR3, the DNA is TGTGCCAGCAGTCAGAACAGGGTTGGCTACACCTTC. Translation: CASSQNRVGYTF.

The chain recombines TRBV5-1 with TRBJ2-2; the match to TRBD1 covers 10 bases. The CDR3 is 16 residues long. Unmatched junction bases numbered 5, after V lost 3 bases and J lost 3 bases. CDR1 is SGHRS, CDR2 YFSETQ, per germline. CDR3 region: CASSWTGTGDTGELFF. For the CDR3, the DNA is TGCGCCAGCAGCTGGACTGGGACAGGGGACACCGGGGAGCTGTTTTTT. The full variable domain, its missing parts supplied by reference TRBV5-1 and TRBJ2-2, is KAGVTQTPRYLIKTRGQQVTLSCSPISGHRSVSWYQQTPGQGLQFLFEYFSETQRNKGNFPGRFSGRQFSNSRSEMNVSTLELGDSALYLCASSWTGTGDTGELFFGEGSRLTVL.

The V gene is TRBV5-1, the J gene TRBJ2-1; TRBD1 matches 11 bases. From germline, CDR1 is SGHRS and CDR2 YFSETQ. This CDR3 is 17 amino acids long. Trimming at V came to 0 bases and at J to 8 bases, leaving 10 bases not matched to a gene. The CDR3 loop reads CASSLARTGGALDEQFF. CDR3 bases: TGCGCCAGCAGCTTGGCCCGGACAGGGGGCGCCTTAGATGAGCAGTTCTTC.

This chain connects TRBV7-9 to TRBJ1-2; no reliable D call. The CDR3 covers 13 residues. The germline CDR1 and CDR2 sequences are SEHNR and FQNEAQ (reference sequence). The ends were cut back, 1 base at V and 8 bases at J, with 11 bases in the middle. The CDR3 DNA reads as TGTGCCAGCAGCTTAGTACCGGAGGTAGGCTACACCTTC. It yields the protein CASSLVPEVGYTF.